These 30 T cell receptor beta chains originate from one sample sequenced in a study of T-cell memory formation after mild COVID-19. TCRdb reanalysed the 5' RACE reads using MiXCR and keeps one entry per CDR3 protein. The sample contains some 210,000 distinct CDR3 sequences, around 30% of which appear only once. Sample: PBMCs or a T cell subset sorted from them (not recorded which). These receptors were collected from an adult woman who had mild COVID-19 (a few samples of this study predate the infection). Cell type and time point are not known.

This chain connects TRBV7-2 to TRBJ2-5; D gene ambiguous. Trimming removed 3 bases from V and 0 bases from J, with 11 bases in between. The CDR3 covers 15 residues. The germline gives CDR1 SGHTA, CDR2 FQGNSA. CDR3 loop: CASSFVVVYQETQYF. CDR3 in DNA: TGTGCCAGCAGCTTTGTGGTGGTGTACCAAGAGACCCAGTACTTC.

In its sample, this clonotype was seen a few times. The V call is TRBV5-1, the J call TRBJ2-1; TRBD2 matches 10 bases. The V gene's germline CDR1 is SGHRS and CDR2 YFSETQ. V was clipped by 0 bases and J by 9 bases; unmatched bases: 6. The length of the CDR3 is 15 residues. The CDR3 loop is CASSLGVAGGVEQFF. CDR3 sequence (DNA): TGCGCCAGCAGCTTGGGGGTAGCGGGAGGAGTTGAGCAGTTCTTC.

This rearrangement joins TRBV10-3 to TRBJ2-5; 11 bases are a match to TRBD2. Germline V gives CDR1 ENHRY, CDR2 SYGVKD. After removal of 2 bases from V and 2 bases from J, the junction contained 4 bases not matched to a gene. The CDR3 sequence is 16 residues long. The CDR3 loop is CAISERGTSGQETQYF. DNA of the CDR3: TGTGCCATCAGTGAGAGAGGGACTAGCGGTCAAGAGACCCAGTACTTC.

The gene calls are TRBV25-1 and TRBJ1-4; no clear D gene. The CDR3 has 14 residues. The germline V and J ends were trimmed by 0 bases and 8 bases, with 10 bases remaining between them. The V gene's germline CDR1 is MGHDK and CDR2 SYGVNS. CDR3 nucleotide sequence: TGTGCCAGCAGTGAATATCGCCACCGGGAAAAACTGTTTTTT. It yields the protein CASSEYRHREKLFF.

This clonotype was counted only a few times. The chain is built from TRBV20-1 and TRBJ2-7; 9 bases are a match to TRBD1. Germline CDR1 DFQATT, CDR2 SNEGSKA (reference sequence). The CDR3 extends over 15 amino acids. V lost 0 bases, J lost 3 bases, and 6 bases stayed unmatched. CDR3 residues: CSARDMGTGLYEQYF. The CDR3 DNA sequence: TGCAGTGCTAGAGATATGGGGACAGGGCTCTACGAGCAGTACTTC.

The rearrangement joins TRBV7-2 to TRBJ2-4, with 13 bases fitting TRBD2. Per germline, CDR1 SGHTA and CDR2 FQGNSA. J gave up 7 bases and V 5 bases, and 2 bases lay outside the gene matches. The CDR3 spans 14 residues. The CDR3 nucleotides read TGTGCCAGCAGCCCACTAGCGGGAGGGAACATTCAGTACTTC. This codes for CASSPLAGGNIQYF.

CDR3 protein: CASSFPSPGYGYTF. As DNA, the CDR3 is TGTGCCAGCAGCTTCCCCAGTCCCGGCTATGGCTACACCTTC. This sequence joins TRBV7-9 and TRBJ1-2; D call uncertain. Germline-derived CDR1 and CDR2 are SEHNR and FQNEAQ (reference sequence). The CDR3 has 14 residues. V was trimmed by 3 bases and J by 4 bases, leaving 12 bases between them.

The chain combines TRBV5-5 with TRBJ2-2; D remains unclear. Trimming cost V 0 bases and J 4 bases, with 10 bases left between them. The CDR3 runs 15 residues. Germline CDR1 reads SGHKS; CDR2 reads YYEKEE (reference sequence). CDR3 region: CASSLGNGITGELFF. The DNA for the CDR3 is TGTGCCAGCAGCTTGGGAAACGGCATCACCGGGGAGCTGTTTTTT. Complete variable domain (other parts from reference TRBV5-5 and TRBJ2-2): DAGVTQSPTHLIKTRGQQVTLRCSPISGHKSVSWYQQVLGQGPQFIFQYYEKEERGRGNFPDRFSARQFPNYSSELNVNALLLGDSALYLCASSLGNGITGELFFGEGSRLTVL.

This clonotype was found many times. The rearrangement uses TRBV5-5 and TRBJ2-3; 10 nucleotides match TRBD2. The J segment lost 1 base and the V segment lost 2 bases, leaving 10 bases of the junction unmatched. CDR3 length: 18 residues. Germline CDR1 and CDR2: SGHKS and YYEKEE (reference sequence). As DNA, the CDR3 is TGTGCCAGCAGCTTCCTAGCGGGGGAGTGGGGTGGCACAGATACGCAGTATTTT. It specifies CASSFLAGEWGGTDTQYF.

The genes are TRBV18 and TRBJ1-4; TRBD1 agrees at 9 bases. The CDR3 length is 15 residues. Germline-derived CDR1 and CDR2 are KGHSH and LQKENI. J lost 7 bases, V lost 3 bases, and 6 bases had no gene match. CDR3 sequence (DNA): TGTGCCAGCTCACCCCTGACAGGGGGTGCTGAAAAACTGTTTTTT. Its protein product is CASSPLTGGAEKLFF. Together with reference TRBV18 and TRBJ1-4, the CDR3 gives the full variable domain: NAGVMQNPRHLVRRRGQEARLRCSPMKGHSHVYWYRQLPEEGLKFMVYLQKENIIDESGMPKERFSAEFPKEGPSILRIQQVVRGDSAAYFCASSPLTGGAEKLFFGSGTQLSVL.

This clonotype has a handful of counts. The rearrangement joins TRBV19 to TRBJ2-5, with D possibly being TRBD1 or TRBD2 (6 bases each). Trimming pared 9 bases from V and 4 bases from J, leaving 30 bases between. The CDR3 consists of 18 residues. Germline V gene lookup returns CDR1 LNHDA and CDR2 SQIVND (reference sequence). CDR3 amino acids: CARPERGGNRESIETQYF. The CDR3 DNA sequence: TGTGCCAGGCCCGAACGAGGGGGGAATAGGGAATCAATAGAGACCCAGTACTTC.

Only a few counts were recorded for this clonotype. V and J are TRBV5-1 and TRBJ1-1; unclear D gene. V gave up 6 bases and J gave up 3 bases, with 15 bases separating them. Per the germline V gene, CDR1 is SGHRS and CDR2 is YFSETQ. The CDR3 totals 14 residues. DNA for the CDR3: TGCGCCAGCATTCCCTCCCCACGGGACACTGAAGCTTTCTTT. Protein: CASIPSPRDTEAFF.

The rearrangement uses TRBV5-1 and TRBJ2-1; the D gene is possibly TRBD2 (7 bases). CDR3 length: 20 amino acids. V shed 5 bases and J shed 0 bases, with 27 bases lying between them. Germline CDR1 reads SGHRS; CDR2 reads YFSETQ. The CDR3 bases are TGCGCCAGCAGAACGATAAGGGACACAGGGAGGGGTAGCTCCTACAATGAGCAGTTCTTC. Residues: CASRTIRDTGRGSSYNEQFF.

The genes are TRBV20-1 and TRBJ2-5; the match to TRBD1 covers 7 bases. This CDR3 is built from 13 residues. Germline-derived CDR1 and CDR2 are DFQATT and SNEGSKA (reference sequence). V lost 1 base and J lost 7; bases outside the gene matches: 6. The CDR3 DNA reads TGCAGTGCTAGAGGACAGGGTGTGGCGACCCAGTACTTC. Translating it yields CSARGQGVATQYF.

The chain links TRBV7-3 to TRBJ2-2; 9 bases align to TRBD1. CDR1 and CDR2 from the germline V gene are SGHTA and FQGTGA. CDR3 size: 15 residues. V shed 5 bases and J 4 bases; nucleotides not matched to a gene: 5. CDR3 coding DNA: TGTGCCAGCAGCGCTACGGGACAGGGCACCGGGGAGCTGTTTTTT. This encodes CASSATGQGTGELFF.

This clonotype was found a few times. Its ends do not fully match the called genes, so a read error is possible. J is TRBJ2-3 and V is TRBV7-7; TRBD1 matches at 9 bases. CDR3 size: 15 residues. Looked up from germline, CDR1 is SSHAT and CDR2 is FNYEAQ (reference sequence). CDR3 region: CASSPGQGMADTQYF. For the CDR3, the DNA is TGTGCTAGCAGCCCTGGACAGGGGATGGCAGATACGCAGTATTTT.

This clonotype showed up just a few times. The CDR3 coding sequence is TGTGCCAGCCAGGGGGTGAATGAGCAGTTCTTC. Its translation is CASQGVNEQFF. The chain employs TRBV7-9 and TRBJ2-1; 7 bases are shared with TRBD1. V gave up 8 bases and J gave up 7 bases; unmatched junction bases: 2. CDR1 is SEHNR and CDR2 is FQNEAQ in the germline V gene (reference sequence). This CDR3 spans 11 amino acids.

This clonotype was observed a few times. In DNA form, the CDR3 reads TGTGCCAGCAGTTACCCTGACAGGGTCGACACTGAAGCTTTCTTT. Its protein is CASSYPDRVDTEAFF. This chain joins TRBV6-6 and TRBJ1-1; TRBD1 agrees at 7 bases. Germline CDR1 MNHNY, CDR2 SVGAGI (reference sequence). V trimming: 2 bases; J trimming: 3 bases; junction bases outside the gene matches: 6. The CDR3 sequence is 15 residues long.

The V and J genes are TRBV5-5 and TRBJ2-2; unclear D gene. V lost 0 bases and J 0 bases, leaving 6 bases between the germline ends. The CDR3 contains 15 residues. Germline V gene lookup returns CDR1 SGHKS and CDR2 YYEKEE (reference sequence). CDR3 loop: CASSLAAANTGELFF. CDR3 bases: TGTGCCAGCAGCTTGGCTGCCGCGAACACCGGGGAGCTGTTTTTT.

This clonotype was recorded many times. The rearrangement joins TRBV6-5 to TRBJ2-3; D is ambiguous. Per the germline V gene, CDR1 is MNHEY and CDR2 is SVGAGI. This CDR3 contains 13 residues. V lost 4 bases and J lost 6, with 11 bases in between. CDR3 amino acids: CASSFYRSDTQYF. Written as DNA, the CDR3 is TGTGCCAGCAGTTTTTACCGATCCGATACGCAGTATTTT.

The DNA for the CDR3 is TGTGCCAGTAGTGGGGGGACGGTTACCTACGAGCAGTACTTC. Protein: CASSGGTVTYEQYF. V usage is TRBV19 and J usage is TRBJ2-7; a weak D match, TRBD2 (6 bases). This CDR3 has 14 amino acids. Germline CDR1 and CDR2: LNHDA and SQIVND (reference sequence). The ends were cut back, 5 bases at V and 2 bases at J, with 13 bases in the middle. Filled out from reference TRBV19 and TRBJ2-7, the complete variable domain reads DGGITQSPKYLFRKEGQNVTLSCEQNLNHDAMYWYRQDPGQGLRLIYYSQIVNDFQKGDIAEGYSVSREKKESFPLTVTSAQKNPTAFYLCASSGGTVTYEQYFGPGTRLTVT.

This clonotype was seen a handful of times. The gene calls are TRBV20-1 and TRBJ2-5; the match to TRBD2 covers 9 bases. In germline, CDR1 is DFQATT, CDR2 SNEGSKA (reference sequence). V dropped 3 bases and J dropped 5; count of bases not matched to a gene: 7. This CDR3 has 14 amino acids. CDR3 nucleotide sequence: TGCAGTGCTAGTTGGCGGGAGGGCCGGGAGACCCAGTACTTC. The encoded protein is CSASWREGRETQYF.

This rearrangement joins TRBV7-2 to TRBJ2-3; 13 positions agree with TRBD2. This CDR3 has 18 amino acids. V lost 0 bases and J lost 2; bases outside the gene matches: 5. Germline values: CDR1 SGHTA, CDR2 FQGNSA. In DNA, the CDR3 is TGTGCCAGCAGCTTAGCCCAACTAGCGGGAGGGTCCACAGATACGCAGTATTTT. This encodes CASSLAQLAGGSTDTQYF.

This clonotype has just a few counts. The CDR3 loop is CASSRRGETQYF. The CDR3 bases are TGTGCCAGCAGCCGTCGAGGAGAGACCCAGTACTTC. V gene TRBV7-8 combines with J gene TRBJ2-5; no clear D. V lost 5 bases to trimming and J lost 4 bases, with 8 bases between them. The V gene's germline CDR1 is SGHVS and CDR2 FQNEAQ. CDR3 length: 12 amino acids.

This clonotype has more than one count but fewer than ten. The V and J genes are TRBV20-1 and TRBJ2-5; unclear D gene. The germline V gene encodes CDR1 DFQATT and CDR2 SNEGSKA (reference sequence). V was shortened by 3 bases and J by 7 bases, with 12 bases between the two germline ends. This CDR3 has 12 residues. The CDR3 DNA follows: TGCAGTGCTAGTTGGCACCCAAGGACCCAGTACTTC. Encoded protein: CSASWHPRTQYF.

The chain joins TRBV6-1 to TRBJ2-1; 9 bases match TRBD2. This CDR3 is 13 amino acids long. V lost 6 bases, J lost 6 bases, and 3 bases stayed unmatched. Germline-derived CDR1 and CDR2 are MNHNS and SASEGT. The CDR3 protein is CASRASGTNEQFF. DNA of the CDR3: TGTGCCAGCAGGGCTAGCGGGACCAATGAGCAGTTCTTC.

V gene TRBV7-9 combines with J gene TRBJ2-1, with 8 bases aligning to TRBD2. J lost 6 bases, V lost 4 bases, and 5 bases had no gene match. CDR3 length: 14 residues. The V gene's germline CDR1 is SEHNR and CDR2 FQNEAQ (reference sequence). The CDR3 here is CASSSTGGTNEQFF. The CDR3 region has the DNA TGTGCCAGCAGCTCAACGGGGGGGACCAATGAGCAGTTCTTC.

This clonotype was observed a handful of times. V is TRBV11-1 and J is TRBJ2-2; maybe TRBD2 (5 bases). Germline CDR1 reads SGHAT; CDR2 reads FQDESV (reference sequence). This CDR3 is built from 14 residues. The V gene lost 7 bases and the J gene lost 0 bases, with 9 bases spanning the gap. CDR3 DNA: TGTGCCAGCACCCGGAGGACGAACACCGGGGAGCTGTTTTTT. Translated, it gives CASTRRTNTGELFF. Based on the CDR3 plus reference TRBV11-1 and TRBJ2-2, the full variable domain is EAEVAQSPRYKITEKSQAVAFWCDPISGHATLYWYRQILGQGPELLVQFQDESVVDDSQLPKDRFSAERLKGVDSTLKIQPAELGDSAMYLCASTRRTNTGELFFGEGSRLTVL.

This clonotype was counted ten times or more. This chain joins TRBV18 and TRBJ2-2, with D unclear. Germline loops: CDR1 KGHSH, CDR2 LQKENI. The CDR3 is made up of 11 amino acids. V was shortened by 4 bases and J by 5 bases, with 2 bases between the two germline ends. CDR3 residues: CASSLTGELFF. In DNA form, the CDR3 reads TGTGCCAGCTCACTTACCGGGGAGCTGTTTTTT.

This clonotype came up a few times. The chain links TRBV12-3 or TRBV12-4 to TRBJ2-7; D gene uncertain. This CDR3 has 15 residues. Trimming cost V 0 bases and J 6 bases, with 15 bases left between them. Here the CDR3 reads CASSLAGLGSGEQYF. CDR3 coding DNA: TGTGCCAGCAGTTTAGCGGGCCTAGGCTCGGGCGAGCAGTACTTC.